Sequencing of this T cell receptor (beta chain) was carried out in a study of TIL therapy for anti-PD-1-resistant metastatic lung cancer. Specified time point: pre-treatment sample, taken before nivolumab and TIL therapy. This was the immunoSEQ v3 assay. Using immunoSEQ multiplex PCR, the repertoire was profiled, and TCRdb retains in-frame clones only, with some absent. The table lists more than 55,000 clones, 69% of them singletons. Germline V gives CDR1 MNHNS, CDR2 SASEGT. V dropped 2 bases and J dropped 4 bases, with 14 bases sitting between them. The CDR3 consists of 15 residues. The origin of this receptor is a person aged 30 to 80 with non-small cell lung cancer. V is TRBV6-1 and J is TRBJ1-2; maybe TRBD1 (5 bases). The specimen comprised blood, sampled at baseline. In nucleotides, the CDR3 is TGTGCCAGCAGTGAACGGGACGGGGGGGGCTATGGCTACACCTTC. Translating it yields CASSERDGGGYGYTF.